This entry lists 3 T cell receptor beta chains sequenced from one sample in a study of T cells in Graves' hyperthyroidism and ophthalmopathy. From RNA transcripts, TCR beta CDR3 regions were amplified. The primer set for the first-round RT-PCR of the TCR CDR3 was HTBI. TCRdb processed the multiplex PCR reads anew with MiXCR; each CDR3 protein has one entry. The sample has roughly 260,000 distinct CDR3 sequences, roughly 15% seen once. Sequenced material: blood. These receptors were obtained from a woman aged 40 to 50 with Graves' hyperthyroidism that later progressed to Graves' ophthalmopathy.

Ten or more counts support this clonotype. V is TRBV5-1 and J is TRBJ2-1, with D tentatively TRBD2 (6 bases). The CDR3 covers 15 residues. Germline lookup yields CDR1 SGHRS and CDR2 YFSETQ. V lost 0 bases and J 1 base, leaving 8 bases between the germline ends. The chain's CDR3 is CASSLGAGSYNEQFF. As DNA, the CDR3 is TGCGCCAGCAGCTTGGGAGCGGGTTCCTACAATGAGCAGTTCTTC.

This clonotype was recorded many times. This chain joins TRBV27 and TRBJ2-7, with D tentatively TRBD1 (6 bases). V was clipped by 5 bases and J by 3 bases, with 17 bases between them. CDR1 is MNHEY and CDR2 is SMNVEV in the germline V gene (reference sequence). This CDR3 region has 15 residues. CDR3 sequence: CASSPSDRGHYEQYF. CDR3 DNA: TGTGCCAGCAGTCCCTCGGACAGAGGGCACTACGAGCAGTACTTC.

This clonotype was picked up many times. This chain uses TRBV19 with TRBJ2-1, with D possibly called TRBD1 or TRBD2 (5 bases each). Germline values: CDR1 LNHDA, CDR2 SQIVND (reference sequence). Trimming pared 0 bases from V and 8 bases from J, leaving 23 bases between. The CDR3 totals 18 residues. CDR3 residues: CASSIDLSLPVGTYEQFF. CDR3 sequence (DNA): TGTGCCAGTAGTATAGATCTATCTCTACCCGTCGGGACCTATGAGCAGTTCTTC.